This T cell receptor beta chain was identified in a study of blood T cells in healthy people across ages. Findings and limits, study-wide: Nothing was known about donor CMV status, and this possibly confounded expanded clonotype changes.

Healthy individuals of Caucasian origin from Russia, aged about 6 to 90, served as donors. The authors drew approximately 9 milliliters of peripheral blood from each donor. The authors extracted at least 5.5 micrograms of total RNA per sample. A note on this clonotype: Its antigen remains unidentified.

The CDR3 runs to 14 residues. From germline, CDR1 is MNHEY and CDR2 SMNVEV (reference sequence). Through a sample-barcoded 5' primer and a J-beta primer mix, a second PCR was run for roughly 6 to 11 cycles. From the 5' RACE reads, TCRdb called clonotypes with MiXCR, one entry per CDR3 protein. The table records hundreds of thousands of distinct CDR3 sequences, 56% of them present only once. The V and J genes are TRBV27 and TRBJ2-5; 8 nucleotides agree with TRBD1. Gene TRBJ2-7 matches the end of the DNA better, so the J call may be wrong. Sequencing was performed on blood. The clonotype was recovered from a man aged 35 to 55 in good health. For the CDR3, the DNA is TGTGCCAGCAGCCCGGGACAGGTGTTCAGCGAGCAGTACTTC. This encodes CASSPGQVFSEQYF.